This T cell receptor (beta chain) was profiled in a study of blood T cell repertoires in COVID-19 (dated by TCRdb to about 2020). About the study as a whole: Collaborator samples came from the United States, Italy and Spain and covered acute and convalescent phases of COVID-19. The material from the prospective study consisted of cDNA or gDNA derived from T cells, B-cell-depleted T cells, or PBMCs. Deeply sampled blood TCRbeta repertoires from subjects exposed to, actively infected with, or recovered from COVID-19 were included in the dataset. A freely available public database, intended as a resource for researchers studying the immune response to SARS-CoV-2, is where the repertoires were released. The samples were drawn from the first 160 participants of the ongoing ImmuneRACE study and from 1,254 subjects provided by 6 global collaborators. A de-identified subject ID, COVID-19 status, age in years and sex were almost always included in the sample metadata. HLA class I and class II types, where available, came from metadata supplied by the sample provider rather than from assay-based typing.

Details on this clone: This receptor's antigen is unknown. Within one base of it there is no much larger clone, and no base qualities were kept.

Study-wide findings and limitations: The quantity of clinical and demographic metadata differed by source and by participant and was supplied without curation.

Per the germline V gene, MNHEY is the CDR1 and SVGEGT is the CDR2. The V end gives up 2 bases and the J end 3 bases, leaving 9 bases in the junction not matched to a gene. The cysteine opens and the phenylalanine closes a CDR3 of 18 amino acids. The sequence is cut down to CDR3 DNA, 54 bases in frame from base 1. The immunoSEQ Assay, a bias-controlled multiplex PCR, was used to amplify TCRbeta CDR3 regions from genomic DNA. Regarding the original processing steps: Within the assay, amplification of reference gene primers was used to estimate how many nucleated cells each sample contained. Sequence reads were collapsed and filtered to measure the absolute abundance of every unique TCRbeta CDR3 rearrangement. For each sample, productive Simpson clonality was calculated as the square root of Simpson's diversity index over productive rearrangements. TCRdb mirrors the immuneACCESS table, restricted to in-frame sequences. Some clones are absent from its copies; in checked studies, under half trace to an unresolved V gene, and the reason for the others is unknown. V and J calls and clone size are given by that table; D and trimming were obtained from the DNA. The sample includes about 99,000 clones, with about 86% observed a single time. In total, the top ten clones hold 2.5% to 4% of the sample.

Whole blood was collected in K2EDTA tubes by collaborating institutions according to the institutions' own protocols. Collaborator samples were shipped for TCRbeta analysis as frozen whole blood, isolated PBMCs, or DNA extracted from either sample type. The rearranged segments are TRBV6-2 or TRBV6-3 and TRBJ2-2; 10 junctional bases match TRBD1. The sequence was collected from a woman aged 80 or older with active or convalescent COVID-19. The specimen sequenced was peripheral blood. The DNA sequence is given as TGTGCCAGCAGTTACGCGACAGGGGGCGAGTGGTACACCGGGGAGCTGTTTTTT. This translates into CASSYATGGEWYTGELFF.